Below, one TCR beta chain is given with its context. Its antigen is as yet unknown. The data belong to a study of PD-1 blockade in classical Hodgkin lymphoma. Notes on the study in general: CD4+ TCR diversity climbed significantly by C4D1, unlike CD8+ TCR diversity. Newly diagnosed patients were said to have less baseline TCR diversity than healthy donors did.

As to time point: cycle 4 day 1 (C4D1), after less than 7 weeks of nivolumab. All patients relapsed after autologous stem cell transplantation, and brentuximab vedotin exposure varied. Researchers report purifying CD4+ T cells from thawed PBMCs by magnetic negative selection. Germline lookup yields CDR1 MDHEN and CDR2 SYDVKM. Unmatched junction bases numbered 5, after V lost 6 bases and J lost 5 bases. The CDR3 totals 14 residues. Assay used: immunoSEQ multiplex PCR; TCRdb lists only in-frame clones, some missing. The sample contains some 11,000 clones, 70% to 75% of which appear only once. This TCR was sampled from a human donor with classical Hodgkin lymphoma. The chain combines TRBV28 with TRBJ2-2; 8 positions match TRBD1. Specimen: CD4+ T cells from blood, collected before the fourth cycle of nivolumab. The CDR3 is CASRGQGRTGELFF. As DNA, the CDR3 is TGTGCCAGCAGAGGACAGGGCCGAACCGGGGAGCTGTTTTTT.